This T cell receptor (beta chain) emerged from a study of T cells after yellow fever vaccination. 5'RACE template switching produced TCR cDNA carrying a universal primer site and UMIs. In TCRdb, the 5' RACE reads were re-called with MiXCR into one record per CDR3 protein. The repertoire consists of 300,000 to 400,000 distinct CDR3 sequences, with about 7.8% occurring once and the leading ten covering approximately 15%. V lost 6 bases to trimming and J lost 4 bases, with 16 bases between them. This CDR3 is 15 amino acids long. Study-wide findings and caveats: Clones from primary vaccination mostly reappeared after the booster (approximately 95% CD4, under 90% CD8).

On this clonotype itself: What it binds is unknown.

Specimen: PBMCs, collected about 41 days after the first yellow fever vaccination. The chain links TRBV12-3 or TRBV12-4 to TRBJ2-4, with D possibly matching TRBD2 (6 bases). This TCR was recovered from a man in his late teens or twenties who received the YFV17D yellow fever vaccine. CDR3 sequence reads: CASSILRDSKNIQYF. The CDR3, as DNA: TGTGCCAGCAGCATTCTCCGGGACTCAAAAAACATTCAGTACTTC.